Listed below are T cell receptor beta chains from one sample, sequenced in a study of cytomegalovirus exposure and HLA in healthy donors. Produced via immunoSEQ multiplex PCR; TCRdb's table is partial and in-frame only. The sample has around 140,000 clones; 82% are singletons. The material sequenced was PBMCs. The source of these receptors is a male donor in good health and CMV-seronegative. The CDR3 runs from the conserved cysteine through the conserved F or W. Each record gives: V gene, D gene, clone size, J gene, CDR3 protein, CDR3 DNA. A D gene is named only where the DNA matches it firmly. The listing skips clone size in some rows; elsewhere it reads once, few, many or a size class.

TRBV6-1	NA	NA	TRBJ1-2	CASSEHVGAYGYTF	TGTGCCAGCAGTGAACACGTCGGTGCCTATGGCTACACCTTC
TRBV9	TRBD1	NA	TRBJ1-6	CASSGGLGPGQNNSPLHF	TGTGCCAGCAGCGGGGGCTTGGGACCGGGACAGAATAATTCACCCCTCCACTTT
TRBV4-3	TRBD2	NA	TRBJ2-1	CASSQELLAAFYNEQFF	TGCGCCAGCAGCCAAGAATTGCTAGCGGCTTTCTACAATGAGCAGTTCTTC
TRBV11-3	NA	NA	TRBJ1-1	CASSLYSNTEAFF	TGTGCCAGCAGCTTATACTCGAACACTGAAGCTTTCTTT
TRBV6-5	NA	once	TRBJ1-2	CASRTNLYGYTF	TGTGCCAGCAGAACAAATCTCTATGGCTACACCTTC
TRBV19	TRBD1	NA	TRBJ1-1	CASIPTGMANTEAFF	TGTGCCAGTATCCCGACAGGGATGGCGAACACTGAAGCTTTCTTT
TRBV6-4	NA	few	TRBJ2-3	CASSRSENTDTQYF	TGTGCCAGCAGTCGGAGTGAGAATACAGATACGCAGTATTTT
TRBV5-6	TRBD1	NA	TRBJ1-2	CASSPGTEYGYTF	TGTGCCAGCAGCCCGGGGACAGAGTATGGCTACACCTTC
TRBV7-9	TRBD1	NA	TRBJ2-3	CASSPDRAKDTQYF	TGTGCCAGCAGCCCTGACAGGGCGAAAGATACGCAGTATTTT
TRBV7-9	TRBD2	NA	TRBJ2-7	CASSPGLAGLGEQYF	TGTGCCAGCAGCCCGGGACTAGCGGGACTCGGCGAGCAGTACTTC
TRBV30	TRBD2	NA	TRBJ2-6	CAWSFLAGTGANVLTF	TGTGCCTGGAGTTTTCTAGCGGGGACTGGGGCCAACGTCCTGACTTTC
TRBV27	TRBD1	NA	TRBJ1-1	CASSLSSTGDRGYLLKNTEAFF	TGTGCCAGCAGTTTATCTTCGACCGGGGACAGAGGCTATCTACTGAAGAACACTGAAGCTTTCTTT
TRBV27	NA	NA	TRBJ1-1	CASAAGVNTEAFF	TGTGCCAGCGCGGCAGGGGTGAACACTGAAGCTTTCTTT
TRBV25-1	NA	NA	TRBJ2-7	CASSEYGGASYEQYF	TGTGCCAGCAGTGAATATGGGGGGGCATCCTACGAGCAGTACTTC
TRBV15	TRBD2	few	TRBJ2-5	CATARREFWGETQYF	TGTGCCACCGCTAGGCGGGAGTTTTGGGGAGAGACCCAGTACTTC
TRBV13	TRBD2	NA	TRBJ2-1	CASSLRGLARESDNEQFF	TGTGCCAGCAGCTTAAGGGGACTAGCGCGGGAATCCGACAATGAGCAGTTCTTC
TRBV12-5	NA	NA	TRBJ2-7	CASGLVRVGPPYEQYF	TGTGCTAGTGGTTTGGTACGTGTGGGGCCACCGTACGAGCAGTACTTC
TRBV5-4	NA	NA	TRBJ2-1	CASSSPGGRNEQFF	TGTGCCAGCAGCTCCCCAGGGGGGCGTAATGAGCAGTTCTTC
TRBV7-8	NA	few	TRBJ2-7	CASSLLSGDSYEQYF	TGTGCCAGCAGCTTACTTTCGGGAGACTCCTACGAGCAGTACTTC
TRBV5-6	TRBD2	NA	TRBJ2-1	CASSLVRGDNEQFF	TGTGCCAGCAGCTTGGTCCGGGGGGACAATGAGCAGTTCTTC
TRBV7-9	NA	NA	TRBJ1-4	CASSPVSREKLFF	TGTGCCAGCAGCCCGGTTTCGAGGGAAAAACTGTTTTTT
TRBV5-1	NA	once	TRBJ1-1	CASSLAESNTEAFF	TGCGCCAGCAGTTTAGCCGAATCGAACACTGAAGCTTTCTTT
TRBV30	NA	NA	TRBJ1-1	CAWRESEFRGGTEAFF	TGTGCCTGGAGAGAGAGCGAGTTTCGAGGGGGCACTGAAGCTTTCTTT
TRBV28	NA	NA	TRBJ2-7	CASRGTDSYEQYF	TGTGCCAGCAGGGGGACTGATTCCTACGAGCAGTACTTC
TRBV7-8	NA	NA	TRBJ2-7	CASSAEGGGRPSYEQYF	TGTGCCAGCAGCGCCGAGGGGGGCGGGAGACCTTCCTACGAGCAGTACTTC
TRBV7-9	NA	NA	TRBJ2-5	CASSLVLPGDETQYF	TGTGCCAGCAGCTTAGTTCTGCCAGGGGACGAGACCCAGTACTTC
TRBV5-6	NA	NA	TRBJ1-1	CASSLVSGWSTEAFF	TGTGCCAGCAGCTTGGTGTCAGGGTGGAGCACTGAAGCTTTCTTT
TRBV6-5	NA	NA	TRBJ2-5	CASQARETQYF	TGTGCCAGCCAAGCCAGGGAGACCCAGTACTTC
TRBV27	NA	few	TRBJ1-1	CASSLRIPGGTEAFF	TGTGCCAGCAGTTTACGGATTCCGGGGGGCACTGAAGCTTTCTTT
TRBV6-4	NA	NA	TRBJ2-7	CASTPDCYEQYF	TGTGCCAGCACCCCGGACTGCTACGAGCAGTACTTC
TRBV12-2	NA	NA	TRBJ2-7	CASRLLLLLEIAKLRGQNF	TGTGCAAGTCGCTTACTTTTACTTTTAGAGATAGCGAAACTGAGGGGGCAGAACTTC
TRBV2	NA	NA	TRBJ2-2	CASARETVGELFF	TGTGCCAGCGCCCGGGAGACCGTCGGGGAGCTGTTTTTT
TRBV6-5	NA	NA	TRBJ1-5	CASSYVAGNQPQHF	TGTGCCAGCAGTTACGTCGCAGGGAATCAGCCCCAGCATTTT
TRBV4-3	NA	NA	TRBJ1-3	CASSQDRRGLDTIYF	TGCGCCAGCAGCCAAGATCGTAGGGGACTCGACACCATATATTTT
TRBV7-9	TRBD1	NA	TRBJ1-4	CASSSNKQGLNEKLFF	TGTGCCAGCAGCTCGAACAAACAGGGGTTGAATGAAAAACTGTTTTTT
TRBV27	NA	NA	TRBJ2-2	CASRLQGVGELFF	TGTGCCAGCCGTCTACAGGGCGTCGGGGAGCTGTTTTTT
TRBV5-6	NA	NA	TRBJ2-2	CASSPRGSVNTGELFF	TGTGCCAGCAGCCCCAGAGGGAGCGTGAACACCGGGGAGCTGTTTTTT
TRBV5-6	NA	NA	TRBJ2-1	CASSRTGLGEQFF	TGTGCCAGCAGCCGTACAGGGTTGGGTGAGCAGTTCTTC
TRBV6-5	TRBD2	NA	TRBJ2-7	CASSYLAGPGYEQYF	TGTGCCAGCAGTTACTTAGCGGGCCCGGGCTACGAGCAGTACTTC
TRBV7-7	NA	NA	TRBJ2-5	CASTLGGRSHQETQYF	TGTGCTAGCACCCTAGGAGGTCGGTCTCACCAAGAGACCCAGTACTTC
TRBV7-9	NA	NA	TRBJ2-7	CASSQQSSYEQYF	TGTGCCAGCAGCCAACAAAGCTCCTACGAGCAGTACTTC
TRBV4-1	TRBD1	NA	TRBJ1-4	CASSLSGQGNEKLFF	TGCGCCAGCAGCCTCTCGGGACAGGGGAATGAAAAACTGTTTTTT
TRBV5-5	TRBD2	few	TRBJ2-2	CASSLVLREYPGELFF	TGTGCCAGCAGCTTGGTGCTGCGGGAGTATCCCGGGGAGCTGTTTTTT
TRBV10-3	TRBD2	NA	TRBJ2-3	CATLAGGPVDTQYF	TGTGCCACCTTAGCGGGAGGGCCAGTGGATACGCAGTATTTT
TRBV10-3	TRBD2	NA	TRBJ2-1	CAISETETSGNNEQFF	TGTGCCATCAGTGAGACGGAGACTAGCGGGAACAATGAGCAGTTCTTC
TRBV5-4	NA	NA	TRBJ2-2	CASSNPVGELFF	TGTGCCAGCAGTAATCCCGTTGGGGAGCTGTTTTTT
TRBV7-8	TRBD2	NA	TRBJ2-7	CASSLDPSGEQYF	TGTGCCAGCAGCTTAGATCCTAGCGGCGAGCAGTACTTC